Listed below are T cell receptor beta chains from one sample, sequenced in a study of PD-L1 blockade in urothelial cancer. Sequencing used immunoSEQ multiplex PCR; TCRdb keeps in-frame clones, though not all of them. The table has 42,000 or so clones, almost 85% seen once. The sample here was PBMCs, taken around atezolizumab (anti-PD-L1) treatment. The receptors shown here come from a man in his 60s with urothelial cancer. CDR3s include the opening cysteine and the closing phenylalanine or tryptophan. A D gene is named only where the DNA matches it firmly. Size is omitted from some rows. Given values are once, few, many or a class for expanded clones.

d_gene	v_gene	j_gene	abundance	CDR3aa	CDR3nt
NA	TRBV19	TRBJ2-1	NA	CASNRFSDPDEQFF	TGTGCCAGTAACCGTTTTTCTGATCCGGATGAGCAGTTCTTC
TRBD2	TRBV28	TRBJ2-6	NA	CASSLFRVGTSGIRSGANVLTF	TGTGCCAGCAGTTTATTCAGGGTGGGGACTAGCGGGATCCGCTCTGGGGCCAACGTCCTGACTTTC
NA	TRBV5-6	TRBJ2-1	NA	CASSLTRQRLSSYNEQFF	TGTGCCAGCAGCTTGACTCGACAGCGACTGAGCTCCTACAATGAGCAGTTCTTC
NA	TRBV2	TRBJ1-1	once	CASSEVVRDTEAFF	TGTGCCAGCAGTGAAGTCGTCAGGGACACTGAAGCTTTCTTT
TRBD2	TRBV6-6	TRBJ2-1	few	CASCLTSASYNEQFF	TGTGCCAGCTGTTTGACTAGCGCCTCATACAATGAGCAGTTCTTC
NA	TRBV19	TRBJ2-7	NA	CASSRTALSYEQYF	TGTGCCAGTAGTCGGACAGCTCTCTCCTACGAGCAGTACTTC
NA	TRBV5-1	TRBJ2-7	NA	CASSSGGRDKPYEQYF	TGCGCCAGCAGCTCGGGGGGTAGGGACAAGCCCTACGAGCAGTACTTC
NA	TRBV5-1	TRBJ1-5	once	CASSPTGGAGDQPQHF	TGCGCCAGCAGCCCTACTGGGGGGGCTGGGGATCAGCCCCAGCATTTT
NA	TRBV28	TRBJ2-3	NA	CARYRGTDTQYF	TGTGCCAGATACAGGGGCACAGATACGCAGTATTTT
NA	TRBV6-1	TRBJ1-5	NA	CASLVTFSNQPQHF	TGTGCCAGCCTAGTGACGTTTAGCAATCAGCCCCAGCATTTT
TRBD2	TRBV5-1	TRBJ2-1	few	CASSPSLGRAVDEQFF	TGCGCCAGCAGCCCCTCTCTCGGGAGGGCCGTCGATGAGCAGTTCTTC
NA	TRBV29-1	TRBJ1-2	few	CSVDEGGYTF	TGCAGCGTTGATGAGGGAGGCTACACCTTC
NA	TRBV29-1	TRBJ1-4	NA	CSVESGEPKEKLFF	TGCAGCGTTGAATCGGGGGAACCCAAAGAAAAACTGTTTTTT
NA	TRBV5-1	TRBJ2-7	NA	CASSLRGGDLPYEQYF	TGCGCCAGCAGCTTGCGGGGCGGGGACCTTCCGTACGAGCAGTACTTC
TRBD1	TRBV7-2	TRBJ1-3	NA	CASRWDRAGNTIYF	TGTGCCAGCAGATGGGACAGGGCAGGAAACACCATATATTTT
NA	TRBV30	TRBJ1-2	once	CAWSVPLGGYGYTF	TGTGCCTGGAGTGTCCCCCTAGGGGGCTATGGCTACACCTTC
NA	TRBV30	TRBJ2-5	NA	CAWSGGQKETQYF	TGTGCCTGGAGTGGCGGACAGAAAGAGACCCAGTACTTC
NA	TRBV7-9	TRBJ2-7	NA	CASSHGSYEQYF	TGTGCCAGCAGCCACGGCTCCTACGAGCAGTACTTC
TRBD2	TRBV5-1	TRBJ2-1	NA	CASSLYSGGSYNEQFF	TGCGCCAGCAGCTTGTACAGCGGGGGCTCCTACAATGAGCAGTTCTTC
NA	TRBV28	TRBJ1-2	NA	CAAKTGSINYGYTF	TGTGCCGCTAAGACGGGGTCTATAAACTATGGCTACACCTTC